This T cell receptor (beta chain) was sequenced in a study of tumor-infiltrating lymphocytes in primary liver carcinoma. Study information: Those enrolled were patients of both sexes, who were aged 30 to 69 years.

Turning to this clonotype: Relative to the germline gene, one junction end is altered; a read error may explain this.

Germline CDR1 is SQVTM and CDR2 is ANQGSEA. The length of the CDR3 is 13 residues. A primer matching the constant region was used to make TCR beta cDNA from 500 to 650 ng of total RNA. Researchers made the TCR beta libraries by running three nested multiplex PCR rounds with slightly modified ARM-PCR. Both of the initial two PCR rounds ran for approximately 11 cycles and employed TRBV1-TRBV30 forward primers alongside a C-beta reverse primer. TCRdb ran MiXCR on the multiplex PCR reads and lists one entry per CDR3 protein. Among 300,000 to 400,000 distinct CDR3 sequences listed, more than 55% were seen once. Germline DNA was also extracted, with blood RNA taken from unsorted whole blood.

The receptor's source is a man aged 40-50 years with primary liver carcinoma and hepatitis B virus infection. Sample: peripheral blood. The chain recombines TRBV29-1 with TRBJ1-4; 7 bases match TRBD1. CDR3 coding DNA: TGCAGCGCCAGCATTCAGGGGGGAGAAAAACTGTTCTTT. Encoded protein: CSASIQGGEKLFF.